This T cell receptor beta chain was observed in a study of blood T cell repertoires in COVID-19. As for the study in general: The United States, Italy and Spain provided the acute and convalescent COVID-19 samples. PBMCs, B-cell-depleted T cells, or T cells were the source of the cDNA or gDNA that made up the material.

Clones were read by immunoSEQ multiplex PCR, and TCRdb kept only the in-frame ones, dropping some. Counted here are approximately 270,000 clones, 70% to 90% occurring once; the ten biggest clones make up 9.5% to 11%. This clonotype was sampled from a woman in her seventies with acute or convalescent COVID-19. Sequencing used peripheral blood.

CDR3 loop: CASRGQGGNSPLHF. The CDR3 nucleotides read TGTGCCAGCAGAGGACAGGGAGGAAATTCACCCCTCCACTTT. The chain links TRBV6-4 to TRBJ1-6; TRBD1 aligns across 8 bases. The CDR3 runs to 14 residues. Germline V lookup: CDR1 MRHNA, CDR2 SNTAGT. Germline trimming cut 6 bases from V and 7 bases from J; bases unmatched to any gene: 5.